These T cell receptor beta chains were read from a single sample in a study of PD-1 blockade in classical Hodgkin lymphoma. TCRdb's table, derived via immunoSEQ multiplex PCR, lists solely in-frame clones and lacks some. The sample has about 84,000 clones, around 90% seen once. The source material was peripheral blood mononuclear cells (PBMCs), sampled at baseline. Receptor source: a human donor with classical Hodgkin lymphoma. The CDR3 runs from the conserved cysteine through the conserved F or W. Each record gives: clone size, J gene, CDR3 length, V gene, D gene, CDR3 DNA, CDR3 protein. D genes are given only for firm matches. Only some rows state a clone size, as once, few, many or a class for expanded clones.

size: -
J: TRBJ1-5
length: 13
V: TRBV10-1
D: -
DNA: TGCGCCAGCAGTCCGGGTCCCAATCAGCCCCAGCATTTT
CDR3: CASSPGPNQPQHF

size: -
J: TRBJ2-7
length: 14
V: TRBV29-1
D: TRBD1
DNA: TGCAGCGTTGAACTTGACAGGGGCTCCTACGAGCAGTACTTC
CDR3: CSVELDRGSYEQYF

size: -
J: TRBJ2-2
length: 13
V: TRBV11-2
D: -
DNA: TGTGCCAGCAGCCCCGTTGGGACCGGGGAGCTGTTTTTT
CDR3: CASSPVGTGELFF

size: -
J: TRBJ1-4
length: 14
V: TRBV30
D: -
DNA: TGTGCCTGGAGATCCCCGAGGGGGGGTGAAAAACTGTTTTTT
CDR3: CAWRSPRGGEKLFF

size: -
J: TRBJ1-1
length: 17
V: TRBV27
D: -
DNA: TGTGCCAGCAGTTTATCGATAGGGAAATTAGGGAACACTGAAGCTTTCTTT
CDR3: CASSLSIGKLGNTEAFF

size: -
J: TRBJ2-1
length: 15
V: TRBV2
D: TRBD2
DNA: TGTGCCAGCAGTCCCTTCAGCGGGAGCACAAATGAGCAGTTCTTC
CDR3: CASSPFSGSTNEQFF

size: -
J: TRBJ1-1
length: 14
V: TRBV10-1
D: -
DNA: TGCGCCAGCAGTGAGTCGAGCCCGAACACTGAAGCTTTCTTT
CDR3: CASSESSPNTEAFF

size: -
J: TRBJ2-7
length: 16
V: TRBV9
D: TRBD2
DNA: TGTGCCAGCAGCGCCCCCATAAGCGGGAGCTCCTACGAGCAGTACTTC
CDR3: CASSAPISGSSYEQYF

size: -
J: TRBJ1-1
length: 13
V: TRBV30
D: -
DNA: TGTGCCTGGAGAGGCCCTTTGAACACTGAAGCTTTCTTT
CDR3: CAWRGPLNTEAFF

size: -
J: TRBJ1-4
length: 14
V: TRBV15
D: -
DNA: TGTGCCACCAGCAGGCGGGGGGATTACGAAAAACTGTTTTTT
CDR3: CATSRRGDYEKLFF

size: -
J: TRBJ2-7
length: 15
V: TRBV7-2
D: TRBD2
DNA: TGTGCCAGCAGCTTATTCATAGCGGGAGATCGAGAGCAGTACTTC
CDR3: CASSLFIAGDREQYF

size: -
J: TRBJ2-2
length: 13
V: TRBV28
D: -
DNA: TGTGCCAGCAACAAGCCGAACACCGGGGAGCTGTTTTTT
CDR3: CASNKPNTGELFF

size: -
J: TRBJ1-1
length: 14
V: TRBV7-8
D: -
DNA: TGTGCCAGCAGCTTAGCGAGGGAACGGACTGAAGCTTTCTTT
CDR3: CASSLARERTEAFF

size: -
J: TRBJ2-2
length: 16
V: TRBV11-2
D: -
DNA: TGTGCCAGCAGCTTTTCTAGCGTCTTGGCGACCGGGGAGCTGTTTTTT
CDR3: CASSFSSVLATGELFF

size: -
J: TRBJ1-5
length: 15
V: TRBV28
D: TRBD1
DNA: TGTGCCAGCAGTTCAACAGGGGGCCGCAATCAGCCCCAGCATTTT
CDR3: CASSSTGGRNQPQHF

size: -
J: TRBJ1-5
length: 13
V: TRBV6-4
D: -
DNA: TGTGCCAGCAGTGACTCCGACCAGGGGCCCCAGCATTTT
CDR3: CASSDSDQGPQHF

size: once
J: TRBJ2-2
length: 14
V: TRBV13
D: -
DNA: TGTGCCAGCAGCTTAGCAGGGAACACCGGGGAGCTGTTTTTT
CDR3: CASSLAGNTGELFF

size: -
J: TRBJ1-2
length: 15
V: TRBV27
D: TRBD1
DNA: TGTGCCAGCCGTAGGGGGGACAGGGCCCTCTATGGCTACACCTTC
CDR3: CASRRGDRALYGYTF

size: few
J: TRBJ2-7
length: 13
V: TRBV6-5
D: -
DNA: TGTGCCAGCAGTGAAGGTCCCTCCTACGAGCAGTACTTC
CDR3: CASSEGPSYEQYF

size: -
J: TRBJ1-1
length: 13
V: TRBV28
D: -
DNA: TGTGCCAGCATCTACTCGAGGAACACTGAAGCTTTCTTT
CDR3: CASIYSRNTEAFF

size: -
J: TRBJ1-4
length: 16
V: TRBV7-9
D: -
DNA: TGTGCCAGCAGCTTAGGGGTTCGGGCGTTGAACGAAAAACTGTTTTTT
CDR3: CASSLGVRALNEKLFF

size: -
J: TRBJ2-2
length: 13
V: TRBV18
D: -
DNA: TGTGCCAGCTCACCGACAGATACCGGGGAGCTGTTTTTT
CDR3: CASSPTDTGELFF

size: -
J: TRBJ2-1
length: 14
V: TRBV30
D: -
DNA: TGTGCCTGGAGTGTCTCCAGTGGCTACAATGAGCAGTTCTTC
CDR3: CAWSVSSGYNEQFF

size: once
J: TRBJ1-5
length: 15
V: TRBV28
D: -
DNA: TGTGCCAGTGGCCGGGGGCGGTATTACAATCAGCCCCAGCATTTT
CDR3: CASGRGRYYNQPQHF

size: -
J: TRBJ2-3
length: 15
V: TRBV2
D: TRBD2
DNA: TGTGCCAGCAGTGGTACTAGCGGGAGGACAGATACGCAGTATTTT
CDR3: CASSGTSGRTDTQYF

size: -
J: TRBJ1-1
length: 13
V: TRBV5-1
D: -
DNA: TGCGCCAGCAGACGGGGGACCGGAGAAGAAGCTTTCTTT
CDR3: CASRRGTGEEAFF

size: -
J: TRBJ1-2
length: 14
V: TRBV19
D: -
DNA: TGTGCCAGTAGTATAGAAGCAGGACTCTATGGCTACACCTTC
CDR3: CASSIEAGLYGYTF

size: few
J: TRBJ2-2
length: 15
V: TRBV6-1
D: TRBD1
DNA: TGTGCCAGCAGTGTACGGGACAGTGAGGCCGGGGAGCTGTTTTTT
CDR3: CASSVRDSEAGELFF

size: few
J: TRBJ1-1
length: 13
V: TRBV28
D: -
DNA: TGTGCCAGTGTGGGGAGGGGTAACACTGAAGCTTTCTTT
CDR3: CASVGRGNTEAFF

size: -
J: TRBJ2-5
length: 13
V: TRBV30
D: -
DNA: TGTGCCTGGAGTGTACCCATGGGTGAGACCCAGTACTTC
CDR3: CAWSVPMGETQYF

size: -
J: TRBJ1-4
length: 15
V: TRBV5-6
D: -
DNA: TGTGCCAGCAGCCGGGGTAGCCTGGAGCGTGAAAAACTGTTTTTT
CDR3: CASSRGSLEREKLFF

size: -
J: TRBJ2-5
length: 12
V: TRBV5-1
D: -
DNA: TGCGCCAGCAGCTTGGACGCAGAGACCCAGTACTTC
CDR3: CASSLDAETQYF

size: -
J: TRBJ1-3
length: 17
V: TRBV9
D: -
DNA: TGTGCCAGCAGCGTAGGGGGGGTTCTCAGCTCTGGAAACACCATATATTTT
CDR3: CASSVGGVLSSGNTIYF

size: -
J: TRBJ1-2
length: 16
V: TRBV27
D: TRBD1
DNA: TGTGCCAGCAGCCCGGACAGGGAGGATATTACATATGGCTACACCTTC
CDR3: CASSPDREDITYGYTF

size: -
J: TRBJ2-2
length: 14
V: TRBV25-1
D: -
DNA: TGTGCCAGCAAACGAGCGGGGAACACCGGGGAGCTGTTTTTT
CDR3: CASKRAGNTGELFF

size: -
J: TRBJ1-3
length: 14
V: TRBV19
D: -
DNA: TGTGCCAGTAGACTGAGGCAGAATGGAGACACCATATATTTT
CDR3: CASRLRQNGDTIYF

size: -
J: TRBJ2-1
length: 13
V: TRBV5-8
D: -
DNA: TGTGCCAGCAGCTTTAACAACTACGGTGAGCAGTTCTTC
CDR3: CASSFNNYGEQFF

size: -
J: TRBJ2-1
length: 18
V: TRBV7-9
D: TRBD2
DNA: TGTGCCAGCAGCTTAGGACTAGCGGGAGGAGGCTCCTACAATGAGCAGTTCTTC
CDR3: CASSLGLAGGGSYNEQFF

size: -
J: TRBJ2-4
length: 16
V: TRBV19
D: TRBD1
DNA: TGTGCCAGTAGTCTCGGGACAGGTCTAGCCAAAAACATTCAGTACTTC
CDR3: CASSLGTGLAKNIQYF

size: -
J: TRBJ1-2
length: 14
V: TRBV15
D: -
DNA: TGTGCCACCAGCAGACCCGGGATTTACTATGGCTACACCTTC
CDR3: CATSRPGIYYGYTF

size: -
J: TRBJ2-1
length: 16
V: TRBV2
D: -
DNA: TGTGCCAGCAGTGAAGCGTGGGCCAGCTCATACAATGAGCAGTTCTTC
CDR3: CASSEAWASSYNEQFF

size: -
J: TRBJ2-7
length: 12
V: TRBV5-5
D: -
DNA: TGTGCCAGCAGCTCGACTGCTTACGAGCAGTACTTC
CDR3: CASSSTAYEQYF